A selection of T cell receptor beta chains follows, all from one sample in a study of blood T cell repertoires in COVID-19. Generated by immunoSEQ multiplex PCR, the TCRdb table keeps only in-frame clones and is missing some. This sample has some 300,000 clones, with nearly 90% found just once. Sequencing was performed on PBMCs or T cells enriched from blood (not recorded which). Receptor source: a woman aged 50 to 60 who had been exposed to COVID-19. Both conserved end residues are part of each CDR3.

>TRBV6-5|TRBJ1-5
CASRTGDQPQHF
>TRBV7-2|TRBJ1-2
CASSKPTADGYTF
>TRBV9|TRBJ1-3
CASSVVETGYSGNTIYF
>TRBV5-1|TRBJ2-7
CASSSRPSGGNPYEQYF
>TRBV3-1/TRBV3-2|TRBJ2-5
CASSQERLAVQETQYF
>TRBV3-1/TRBV3-2|TRBJ2-1
CASSPGVGARGDEQFF
>TRBV7-2|TRBJ2-3
CASSSPLAGDTDTQYF
>TRBV11-2|TRBJ2-3
CASSLDGGYSTDTQYF
>TRBV5-6|TRBJ2-7
CASSLGTGGRGPYEQYF
>TRBV15|TRBJ2-2
CATRNLPGQSGTRGTGELFF
>TRBV30|TRBJ1-5
CAWSPTGFQPQHF
>TRBV7-8|TRBJ2-1
CASSPRQGEYNEQFF
>TRBV7-9|TRBJ2-3
CASSLGGQSTDTQYF
>TRBV7-9|TRBJ1-4
CASSLDGTTNEKLFF
>TRBV10-2|TRBJ2-7
CASTPGSYEQYF
>TRBV4-1|TRBJ1-6
CASRTGTANSPLHF
>TRBV7-2|TRBJ2-5
CASSFIGTGQETQYF
>TRBV29-1|TRBJ2-7
CSVDGSGNEQYF
>TRBV5-8|TRBJ2-1
CARSGGALHEQFF
>TRBV20-1|TRBJ2-3
CSASRGDLQIDTDTQYF
>TRBV5-4|TRBJ1-2
CASTVNRASEGYTF
>TRBV5-1|TRBJ2-7
CASSAGAATYEQYF
>TRBV7-8|TRBJ2-7
CASSYFAGQGIGYEQYF
>TRBV28|TRBJ2-7
CASSGTGQPYEQYF
>TRBV5-4|TRBJ1-6
CASSPRQGSYNSPLHF
>TRBV7-2|TRBJ1-5
CASSTRSDGYRNQPQHF
>TRBV27|TRBJ1-4
CASQRRAYNEKLFF
>TRBV10-3|TRBJ1-1
CAISDILQGTEAFF
>TRBV7-9|TRBJ2-1
CASSLAGTADYNEQFF
>TRBV4-2|TRBJ2-2
CASSQDRLSGATGELFF
>TRBV5-5|TRBJ2-1
CASSFMRGGPHEQFF
>TRBV29-1|TRBJ2-1
CSGLAGSEGQFF
>TRBV6-5|TRBJ1-5
CASRQGFGQPQHF
>TRBV21-1|TRBJ1-3
CASSKRLGTGGSISGNTIYF
>TRBV28|TRBJ2-7
CASRDTTGTQIYEQYF
>TRBV5-1|TRBJ2-7
CASSFTGTYEQYF
>TRBV7-8|TRBJ1-5
CASSLQGMGQPQHF
>TRBV27|TRBJ1-5
CASGEGGEPQHF
>TRBV4-1|TRBJ1-4
CASSQDAGRRKLFF
>TRBV5-1|TRBJ2-3
CASSLAALGGDTQYF